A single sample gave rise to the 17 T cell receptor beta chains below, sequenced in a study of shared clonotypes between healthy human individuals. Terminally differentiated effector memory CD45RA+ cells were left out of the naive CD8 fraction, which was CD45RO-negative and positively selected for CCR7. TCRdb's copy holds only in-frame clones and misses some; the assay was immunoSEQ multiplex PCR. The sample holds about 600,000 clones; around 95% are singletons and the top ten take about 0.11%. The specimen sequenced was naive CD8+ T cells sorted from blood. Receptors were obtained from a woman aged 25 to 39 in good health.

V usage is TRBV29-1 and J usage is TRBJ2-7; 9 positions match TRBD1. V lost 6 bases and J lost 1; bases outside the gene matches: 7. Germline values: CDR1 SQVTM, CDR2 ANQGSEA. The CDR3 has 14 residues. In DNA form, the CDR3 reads TGCAGCGTCCACGCTGGGACAGGGTCCTACGAGCAGTACTTC. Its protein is CSVHAGTGSYEQYF.

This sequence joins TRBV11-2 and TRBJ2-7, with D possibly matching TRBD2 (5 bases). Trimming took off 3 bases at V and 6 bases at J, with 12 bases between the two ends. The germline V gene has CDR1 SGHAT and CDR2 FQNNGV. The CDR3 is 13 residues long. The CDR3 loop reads CASSLFKGSEQYF. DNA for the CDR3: TGTGCCAGCAGCTTGTTCAAAGGGAGCGAGCAGTACTTC.

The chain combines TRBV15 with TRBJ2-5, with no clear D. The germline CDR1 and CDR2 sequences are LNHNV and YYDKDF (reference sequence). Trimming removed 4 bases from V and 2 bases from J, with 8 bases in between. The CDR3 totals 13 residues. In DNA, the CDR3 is TGTGCCACCAGCATGGTCGAGCAAGAGACCCAGTACTTC. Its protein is CATSMVEQETQYF.

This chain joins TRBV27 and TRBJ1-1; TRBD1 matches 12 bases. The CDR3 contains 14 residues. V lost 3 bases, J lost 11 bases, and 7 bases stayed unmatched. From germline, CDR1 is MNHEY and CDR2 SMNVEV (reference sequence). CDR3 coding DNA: TGTGCCAGCAGTTTGGGGACAGGGGGCATGGGGGCTTTCTTT. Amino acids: CASSLGTGGMGAFF.

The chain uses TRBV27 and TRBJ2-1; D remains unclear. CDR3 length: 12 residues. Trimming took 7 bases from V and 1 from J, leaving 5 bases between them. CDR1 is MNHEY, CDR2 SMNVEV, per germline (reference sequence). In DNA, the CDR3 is TGTGCCAGCAAAGGTTCCTACAATGAGCAGTTCTTC. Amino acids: CASKGSYNEQFF.

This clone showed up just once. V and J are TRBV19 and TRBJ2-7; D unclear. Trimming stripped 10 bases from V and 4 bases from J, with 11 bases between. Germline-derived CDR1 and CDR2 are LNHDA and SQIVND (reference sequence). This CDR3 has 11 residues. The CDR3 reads CATTSGYEQYF. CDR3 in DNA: TGTGCCACAACAAGTGGATACGAGCAGTACTTC.

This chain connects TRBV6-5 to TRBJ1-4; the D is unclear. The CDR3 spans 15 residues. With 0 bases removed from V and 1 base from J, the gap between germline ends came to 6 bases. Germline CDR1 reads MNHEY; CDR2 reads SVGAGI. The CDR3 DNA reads TGTGCCAGCAGTTACTCCACGTTAACTAATGAAAAACTGTTTTTT. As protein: CASSYSTLTNEKLFF.

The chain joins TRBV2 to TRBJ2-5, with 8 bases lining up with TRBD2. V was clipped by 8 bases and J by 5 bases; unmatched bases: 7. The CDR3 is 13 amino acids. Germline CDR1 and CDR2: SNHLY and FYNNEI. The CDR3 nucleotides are TGTGCCAGCCGGGAGGGCAGCGGGGAGACCCAGTACTTC. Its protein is CASREGSGETQYF. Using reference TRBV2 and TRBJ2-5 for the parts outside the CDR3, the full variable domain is EPEVTQTPSHQVTQMGQEVILRCVPISNHLYFYWYRQILGQKVEFLVSFYNNEISEKSEIFDDQFSVERPDGSNFTLKIRSTKLEDSAMYFCASREGSGETQYFGPGTRLLVL.

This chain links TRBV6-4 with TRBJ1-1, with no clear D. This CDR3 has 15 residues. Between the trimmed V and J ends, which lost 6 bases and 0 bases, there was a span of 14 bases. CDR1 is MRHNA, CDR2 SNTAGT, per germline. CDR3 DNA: TGTGCCAGCAGCCACCTACCGGGGATGAACACTGAAGCTTTCTTT. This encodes CASSHLPGMNTEAFF.

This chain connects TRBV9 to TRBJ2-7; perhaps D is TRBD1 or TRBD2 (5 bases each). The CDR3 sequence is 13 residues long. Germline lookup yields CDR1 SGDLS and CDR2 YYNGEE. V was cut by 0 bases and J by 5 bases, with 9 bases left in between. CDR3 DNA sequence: TGTGCCAGCAGCGTAGGACGAGGGGACGAGCAGTACTTC. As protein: CASSVGRGDEQYF.

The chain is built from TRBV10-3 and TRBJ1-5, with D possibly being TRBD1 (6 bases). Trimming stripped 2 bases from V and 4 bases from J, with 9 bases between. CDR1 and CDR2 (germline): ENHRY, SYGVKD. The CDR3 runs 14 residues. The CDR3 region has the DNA TGTGCCATCAGTGAGGGACAGAGAAATCAGCCCCAGCATTTT. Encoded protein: CAISEGQRNQPQHF.

As DNA, the CDR3 is TGTGCCAGCAGCGATGGGACAGGGGTGGATGGCTACACCTTC. Translation gives CASSDGTGVDGYTF. The chain links TRBV5-4 to TRBJ1-2; 10 nucleotides line up with TRBD1. CDR3 length: 14 amino acids. The germline CDR1 and CDR2 sequences are SGHNT and YYREEE (reference sequence). Losses at the gene ends were 4 bases for V and 6 bases for J; bases not matched to a gene: 6. The full variable domain, completed using reference TRBV5-4 and TRBJ1-2, is ETGVTQSPTHLIKTRGQQVTLRCSSQSGHNTVSWYQQALGQGPQFIFQYYREEENGRGNFPPRFSGLQFPNYSSELNVNALELDDSALYLCASSDGTGVDGYTFGSGTRLTVV.

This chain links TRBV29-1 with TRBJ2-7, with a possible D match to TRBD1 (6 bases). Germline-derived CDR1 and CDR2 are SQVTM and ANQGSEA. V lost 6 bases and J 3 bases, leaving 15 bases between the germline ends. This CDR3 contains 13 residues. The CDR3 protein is CSVRDMWNYEQYF. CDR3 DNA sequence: TGCAGCGTACGGGACATGTGGAACTACGAGCAGTACTTC.

CDR3 in DNA: TGTGCCAGCAGCTCCGGCGCGACTCTCTACGAGCAGTACTTC. Protein: CASSSGATLYEQYF. The chain carries TRBV13 and TRBJ2-7; D is ambiguous. Germline CDR1 PRHDT, CDR2 FYEKMQ (reference sequence). The CDR3 is 14 residues long. V was pared by 4 bases and J by 3 bases, with 13 bases between.

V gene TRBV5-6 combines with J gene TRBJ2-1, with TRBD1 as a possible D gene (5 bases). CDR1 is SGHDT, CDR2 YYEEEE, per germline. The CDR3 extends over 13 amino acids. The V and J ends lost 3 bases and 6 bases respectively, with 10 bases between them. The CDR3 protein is CASSSDIFNEQFF. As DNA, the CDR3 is TGTGCCAGCAGCTCGGACATATTCAATGAGCAGTTCTTC.

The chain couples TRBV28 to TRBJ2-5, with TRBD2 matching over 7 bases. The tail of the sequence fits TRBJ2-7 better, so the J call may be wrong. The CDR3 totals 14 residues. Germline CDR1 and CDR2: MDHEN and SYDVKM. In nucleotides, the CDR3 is TGTGCCAGCAGTCCGGGACTATCCGGCTACGAGCAGTACTTC. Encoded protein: CASSPGLSGYEQYF.

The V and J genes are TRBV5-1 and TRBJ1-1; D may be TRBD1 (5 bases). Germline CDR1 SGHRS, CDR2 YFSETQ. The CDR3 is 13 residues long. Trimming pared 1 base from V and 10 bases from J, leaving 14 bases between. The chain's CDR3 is CASSLTGFSGAFF. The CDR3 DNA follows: TGCGCCAGCAGCTTGACAGGTTTTAGTGGAGCTTTCTTT.